This T cell receptor beta chain appears in the sequencing data of a study of blood T cell repertoires in COVID-19. On the study more broadly: The analysed material was cDNA or gDNA that came from T cells, B-cell-depleted T cells, or PBMCs.

V lost 0 bases to trimming and J lost 0 bases, with 3 bases between them. Per germline, CDR1 LNHNV and CDR2 YYDKDF (reference sequence). The CDR3 covers 13 residues. Here immunoSEQ multiplex PCR was the method, and the copy in TCRdb shows in-frame clones only, minus some. The data show 55,000 to 85,000 clones, 90% seen once. With respect to this clone: Additional DNA sequences in this sample encode the identical CDR3.

The receptor comes from a woman under 30 with acute or convalescent COVID-19. The specimen was peripheral blood. The genes are TRBV15 and TRBJ2-7, with unresolved D. The CDR3 here is CATSRDSSYEQYF. The CDR3 nucleotides read TGTGCCACCAGCAGAGACAGCTCCTACGAGCAGTACTTC.